A selection of T cell receptor beta chains follows, all from one sample in a study of blood T cell repertoires in COVID-19. Clones were read by immunoSEQ multiplex PCR, and TCRdb kept only the in-frame ones, dropping some. Of a few hundred thousand clones listed, about 88% were seen once; the top ten hold over 1.5%. Sequencing was done on a sample of peripheral blood. Every receptor here comes from a man aged 35 to 55 with active or convalescent COVID-19. CDR3s include the opening cysteine and the closing phenylalanine or tryptophan. A D gene is named only where the DNA matches it firmly. Only some rows state a clone size, as once, few, many or a class for expanded clones.

>NA|TRBV7-2|TRBD1|TRBJ1-2|15
CASSPGQGDLYGYTF
TGTGCCAGCAGCCCCGGACAGGGGGACCTCTATGGCTACACCTTC
>NA|TRBV28|TRBD1|TRBJ1-2|14
CASSSPGQGFVYTF
TGTGCCAGCAGTTCCCCGGGACAGGGATTTGTCTACACCTTC
>NA|TRBV9|NA|TRBJ2-1|12
CASSGTGRVQFF
TGTGCCAGCAGCGGGACAGGGAGGGTGCAGTTCTTC
>once|TRBV2|TRBD1|TRBJ2-5|15
CASTSEGQGQETQYF
TGTGCCAGCACATCAGAAGGACAGGGCCAAGAGACCCAGTACTTC
>NA|TRBV11-3|TRBD1|TRBJ1-2|20
CASSLDPGQTPNYLNYGYTF
TGTGCCAGCAGCTTAGACCCGGGACAGACCCCCAATTACCTAAACTATGGCTACACCTTC
>once|TRBV4-2|TRBD1|TRBJ2-7|15
CASSQDLDREGEQYF
TGTGCCAGCAGCCAAGATCTCGACAGGGAAGGGGAGCAGTACTTC
>NA|TRBV10-3|TRBD1|TRBJ1-2|13
CAIKTGGNYGYTF
TGTGCCATCAAGACAGGGGGCAACTATGGCTACACCTTC
>NA|TRBV9|TRBD1|TRBJ1-2|16
CASSAYGDRVRDGYTF
TGTGCCAGCAGCGCGTATGGGGACAGGGTCAGGGATGGCTACACCTTC
>NA|TRBV30|NA|TRBJ1-3|14
CAWSVQGSRNTIYF
TGTGCCTGGAGTGTACAAGGGAGTAGAAACACCATATATTTT
>NA|TRBV19|NA|TRBJ1-1|15
CASTPFGGRDTEAFF
TGTGCCAGTACTCCCTTCGGGGGGCGTGACACTGAAGCTTTCTTT
>NA|TRBV7-3|NA|TRBJ2-7|15
CASSPAGYLQREQYF
TGTGCCAGCAGCCCTGCGGGATACCTACAGCGTGAGCAGTACTTC
>NA|TRBV18|TRBD1|TRBJ1-5|15
CASSPGQGNNQPQHF
TGTGCCAGCTCACCAGGACAGGGGAACAATCAGCCCCAGCATTTT
>once|TRBV3-1/TRBV3-2|NA|TRBJ2-1|15
CASSQLPIPNNEQFF
TGTGCCAGCAGCCAATTACCTATCCCTAACAATGAGCAGTTCTTC
>NA|TRBV5-8|NA|TRBJ2-6|10
CASSSYVLTF
TGTGCCAGCAGCTCGTACGTCCTGACTTTC
>once|TRBV10-3|NA|TRBJ1-2|14
CAISEPSGDYGYTF
TGTGCCATCAGTGAACCGTCGGGGGACTATGGCTACACCTTC
>NA|TRBV28|NA|TRBJ2-3|16
CASTPTGQIFTDTQYF
TGTGCCAGCACCCCAACAGGGCAAATTTTCACAGATACGCAGTATTTT
>NA|TRBV19|TRBD2|TRBJ2-7|15
CASSAIPGLAYEQYF
TGTGCCAGTAGTGCCATACCGGGACTAGCCTACGAGCAGTACTTC
>NA|TRBV5-4|TRBD1|TRBJ1-1|17
CASSSPTGVNMNTEAFF
TGTGCCAGCAGCTCTCCGACAGGGGTTAACATGAACACTGAAGCTTTCTTT
>NA|TRBV30|NA|TRBJ2-5|13
CAWSVQVQETQYF
TGTGCCTGGAGTGTACAGGTCCAAGAGACCCAGTACTTC
>NA|TRBV6-5|NA|TRBJ1-2|12
CASRASDYGYTF
TGTGCCAGCAGGGCCAGCGACTATGGCTACACCTTC
>NA|TRBV30|NA|TRBJ2-2|17
CAWSQGRTVSYTGELFF
TGTGCCTGGAGTCAGGGAAGGACGGTATCGTACACCGGGGAGCTGTTTTTT
>NA|TRBV5-6|TRBD1|TRBJ1-1|15
CASSLEQGARTEAFF
TGTGCCAGCAGCTTGGAACAGGGGGCGCGTACTGAAGCTTTCTTT
>NA|TRBV6-6|TRBD1|TRBJ1-2|13
CASSSGQGRGYTF
TGTGCCAGCAGTTCCGGACAGGGACGCGGCTACACCTTC
>NA|TRBV7-6|TRBD1|TRBJ1-6|16
CASSLGTGGYNSPLHF
TGTGCCAGCAGCCTCGGGACAGGGGGCTATAATTCACCCCTCCACTTT
>NA|TRBV29-1|NA|TRBJ1-1|12
CSVDIENTEAFF
TGCAGCGTTGACATAGAGAACACTGAAGCTTTCTTT
>NA|TRBV6-4|NA|TRBJ1-1|14
CASSRGGAVAEAFF
TGTGCCAGCAGTCGGGGGGGCGCTGTGGCTGAAGCTTTCTTT
>NA|TRBV19|TRBD1|TRBJ2-1|16
CASSSPGTGGRNEQFF
TGTGCCAGTAGTTCTCCGGGGACAGGGGGAAGGAATGAGCAGTTCTTC
>NA|TRBV30|TRBD1|TRBJ2-7|16
CAWSGPRTGGSYEQYF
TGTGCCTGGAGTGGACCGAGGACAGGAGGATCCTACGAGCAGTACTTC
>once|TRBV5-1|NA|TRBJ1-2|15
CASSFSEGGKHGYTF
TGCGCCAGCAGCTTCTCAGAGGGAGGAAAGCACGGCTACACCTTC
>NA|TRBV7-9|NA|TRBJ2-1|15
CASSLAGGPDNEQFF
TGTGCCAGCAGCTTAGCGGGGGGGCCGGACAATGAGCAGTTCTTC
>NA|TRBV4-1|NA|TRBJ1-6|16
CASSQDRSGENSPLHF
TGCGCCAGCAGCCAAGATCGGTCAGGGGAGAATTCACCCCTCCACTTT
>NA|TRBV4-1|TRBD1|TRBJ2-7|14
CASSQDDRVYEQYF
TGCGCCAGCAGCCAAGACGACAGGGTATACGAGCAGTACTTC
>few|TRBV28|NA|TRBJ1-2|14
CASTSGTSGYGYTF
TGTGCCAGCACTTCAGGGACATCGGGCTATGGCTACACCTTC
>NA|TRBV5-6|NA|TRBJ1-3|14
CASSTGTPGNTIYF
TGTGCCAGCAGCACCGGGACACCCGGAAACACCATATATTTT
>NA|TRBV11-2|TRBD1|TRBJ1-1|15
CASSLAGRGVTEAFF
TGTGCCAGCAGCTTAGCGGGCAGGGGGGTTACTGAAGCTTTCTTT
>NA|TRBV24-1|NA|TRBJ1-5|17
CATSDLQGRFRNQPQHF
TGTGCCACCAGTGATTTGCAGGGTAGATTTCGCAATCAGCCCCAGCATTTT
>NA|TRBV28|NA|TRBJ1-5|15
CASSYRQAGNQPQHF
TGTGCCAGCAGTTACAGACAGGCGGGCAATCAGCCCCAGCATTTT
>NA|TRBV7-9|NA|TRBJ1-1|13
CASSYRGRLEAFF
TGTGCCAGCAGCTACCGCGGGAGACTTGAAGCTTTCTTT
>NA|TRBV27|NA|TRBJ1-6|16
CASSLNREAGHSPLHF
TGTGCCAGCAGTTTGAATCGCGAGGCAGGGCATTCACCCCTCCACTTT
>NA|TRBV6-5|NA|TRBJ1-2|11
CASRQNYGYTF
TGTGCCAGCAGACAGAACTATGGCTACACCTTC
>NA|TRBV6-5|NA|TRBJ1-2|16
CASSYSTGSGNYGYTF
TGTGCCAGCAGTTACTCGACGGGGTCGGGGAACTATGGCTACACCTTC
>NA|TRBV6-4|TRBD1|TRBJ1-2|15
CASSDSPGTDYGYTF
TGTGCCAGCAGTGACTCTCCCGGGACAGACTATGGCTACACCTTC
>NA|TRBV29-1|NA|TRBJ2-5|16
CSVDAQGGSYQETQYF
TGCAGCGTCGATGCTCAGGGTGGGTCCTACCAAGAGACCCAGTACTTC
>NA|TRBV6-5|TRBD2|TRBJ2-5|12
CASGPTSGPVYF
TGTGCCAGCGGGCCCACTAGCGGCCCCGTCTACTTC
>NA|TRBV30|TRBD1|TRBJ1-2|13
CAWSDGTVYGYTF
TGTGCCTGGAGCGACGGGACAGTCTATGGCTACACCTTC
>few|TRBV5-4|NA|TRBJ2-7|15
CASSLAVEGLSEQYF
TGTGCCAGCAGCTTGGCCGTCGAGGGACTTAGCGAGCAGTACTTC
>NA|TRBV19|TRBD1|TRBJ1-1|16
CASSYGQGQGNTEAFF
TGTGCCAGTAGTTATGGACAGGGGCAAGGGAACACTGAAGCTTTCTTT
>NA|TRBV7-6|NA|TRBJ1-1|13
CASSLRTGTEAFF
TGTGCCAGCAGCTTAAGAACAGGTACTGAAGCTTTCTTT
>NA|TRBV27|NA|TRBJ1-5|12
CASSLWGQPQHF
TGTGCCAGCAGTTTATGGGGCCAGCCCCAGCATTTT